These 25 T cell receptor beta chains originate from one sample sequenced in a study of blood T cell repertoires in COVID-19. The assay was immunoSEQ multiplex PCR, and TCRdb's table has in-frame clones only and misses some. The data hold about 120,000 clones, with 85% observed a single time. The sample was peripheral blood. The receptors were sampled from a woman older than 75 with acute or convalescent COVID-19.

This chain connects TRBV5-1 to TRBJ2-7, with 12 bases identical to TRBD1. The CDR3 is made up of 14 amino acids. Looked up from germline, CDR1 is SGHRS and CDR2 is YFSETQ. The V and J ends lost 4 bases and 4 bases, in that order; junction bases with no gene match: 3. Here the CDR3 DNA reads TGCGCCAGCAGCAGGGGACAGGGGGCTTACGAGCAGTACTTC. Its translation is CASSRGQGAYEQYF.

The CDR3 coding sequence is TGTGCCAGCAGCCGAATACTCGGGGGTACGCAGTATTTT. Its translation is CASSRILGGTQYF. The chain couples TRBV7-9 to TRBJ2-3; D is perhaps TRBD2 (6 bases). CDR3 length: 13 amino acids. Trimming pared 5 bases from V and 8 bases from J, leaving 14 bases between. The germline V gene has CDR1 SEHNR and CDR2 FQNEAQ (reference sequence).

The chain's CDR3 is CASSVNTGTETQYF. The CDR3 coding sequence is TGCGCCAGCAGCGTCAACACAGGGACGGAGACCCAGTACTTC. V is TRBV5-1 and J is TRBJ2-5, with D tentatively TRBD1 (6 bases). V was trimmed by 4 bases and J by 5 bases, leaving 15 bases between them. The V gene's germline CDR1 is SGHRS and CDR2 YFSETQ. The length of the CDR3 is 14 residues.

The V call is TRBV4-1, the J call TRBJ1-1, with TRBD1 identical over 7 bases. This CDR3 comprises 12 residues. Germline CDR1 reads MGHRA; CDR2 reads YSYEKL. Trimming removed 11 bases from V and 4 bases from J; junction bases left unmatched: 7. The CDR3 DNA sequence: TGCGCCTCGCAGGGGGTGAGCACTGAAGCTTTCTTT. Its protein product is CASQGVSTEAFF.

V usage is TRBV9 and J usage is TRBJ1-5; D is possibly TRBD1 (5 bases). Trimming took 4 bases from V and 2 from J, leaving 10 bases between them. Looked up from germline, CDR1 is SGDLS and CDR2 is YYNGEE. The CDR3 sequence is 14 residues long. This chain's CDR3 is CASSRQPGNQPQHF. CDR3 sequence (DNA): TGTGCCAGCAGCCGACAGCCTGGCAATCAGCCCCAGCATTTT.

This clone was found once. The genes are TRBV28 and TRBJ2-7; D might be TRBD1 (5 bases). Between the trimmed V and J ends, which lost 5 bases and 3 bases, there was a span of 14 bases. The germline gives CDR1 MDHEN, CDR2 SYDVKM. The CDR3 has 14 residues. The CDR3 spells CASSPQGKVYEQYV. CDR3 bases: TGTGCCAGCAGTCCCCAGGGCAAAGTCTACGAGCAGTACGTC.

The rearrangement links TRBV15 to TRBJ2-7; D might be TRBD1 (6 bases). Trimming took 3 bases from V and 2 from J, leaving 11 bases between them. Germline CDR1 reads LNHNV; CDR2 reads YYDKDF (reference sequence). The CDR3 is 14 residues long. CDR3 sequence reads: CATSRETGTYEQYF. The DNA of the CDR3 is TGTGCCACCAGCAGGGAGACAGGAACCTACGAGCAGTACTTC.

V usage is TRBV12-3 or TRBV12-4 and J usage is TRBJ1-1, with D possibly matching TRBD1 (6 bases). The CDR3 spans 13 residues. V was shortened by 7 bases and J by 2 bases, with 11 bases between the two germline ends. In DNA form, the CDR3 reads TGTGCCAGCACCCTCAGGGGCAACACTGAAGCTTTCTTT. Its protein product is CASTLRGNTEAFF.

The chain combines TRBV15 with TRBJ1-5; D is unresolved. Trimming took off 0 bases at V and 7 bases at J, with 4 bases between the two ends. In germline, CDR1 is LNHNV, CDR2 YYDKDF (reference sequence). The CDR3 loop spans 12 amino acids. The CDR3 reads CATSRDRQPQHF. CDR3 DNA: TGTGCCACCAGCAGAGATCGGCAGCCCCAGCATTTT.

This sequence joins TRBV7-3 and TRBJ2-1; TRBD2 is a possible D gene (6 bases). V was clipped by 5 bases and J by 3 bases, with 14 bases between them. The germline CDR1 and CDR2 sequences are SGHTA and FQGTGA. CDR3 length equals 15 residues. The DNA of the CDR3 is TGTGCCAGCAGCGTACAGGCGGAGGGCTACAATGAGCAGTTCTTC. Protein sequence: CASSVQAEGYNEQFF.

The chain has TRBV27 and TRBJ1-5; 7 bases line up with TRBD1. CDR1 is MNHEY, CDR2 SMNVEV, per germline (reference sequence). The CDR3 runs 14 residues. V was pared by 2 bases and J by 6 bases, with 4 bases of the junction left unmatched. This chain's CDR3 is CASSLGAGGQPQHF. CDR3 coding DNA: TGTGCCAGCAGTTTAGGGGCAGGGGGTCAGCCCCAGCATTTT.

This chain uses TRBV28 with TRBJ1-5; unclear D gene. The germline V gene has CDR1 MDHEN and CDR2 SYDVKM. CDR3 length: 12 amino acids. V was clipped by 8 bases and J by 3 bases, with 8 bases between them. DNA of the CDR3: TGTGCCAGCTATCAGGACAATCAGCCCCAGCATTTT. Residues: CASYQDNQPQHF.

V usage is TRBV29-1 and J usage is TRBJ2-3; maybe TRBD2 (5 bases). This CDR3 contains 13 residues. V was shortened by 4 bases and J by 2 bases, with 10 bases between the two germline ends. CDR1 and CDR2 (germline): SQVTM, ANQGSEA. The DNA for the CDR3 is TGCAGCGTTGTCCCGGGATCCACAGATACGCAGTATTTT. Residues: CSVVPGSTDTQYF.

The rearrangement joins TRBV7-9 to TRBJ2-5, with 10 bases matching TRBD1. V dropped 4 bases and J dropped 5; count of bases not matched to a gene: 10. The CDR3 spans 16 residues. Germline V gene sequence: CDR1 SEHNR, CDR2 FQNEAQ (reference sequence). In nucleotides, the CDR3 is TGTGCCAGCAGCTACCGAGGGACAGGGGACGGGGAGACCCAGTACTTC. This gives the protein CASSYRGTGDGETQYF. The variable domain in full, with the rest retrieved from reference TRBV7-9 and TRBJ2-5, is DTGVSQNPRHKITKRGQNVTFRCDPISEHNRLYWYRQTLGQGPEFLTYFQNEAQLEKSRLLSDRFSAERPKGSFSTLEIQRTEQGDSAMYLCASSYRGTGDGETQYFGPGTRLLVL.

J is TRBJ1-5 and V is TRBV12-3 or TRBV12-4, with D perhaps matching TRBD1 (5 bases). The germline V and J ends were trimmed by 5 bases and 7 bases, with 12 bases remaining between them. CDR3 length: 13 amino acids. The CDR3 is CASSRTGFQPQHF. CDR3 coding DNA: TGTGCCAGCAGTCGTACAGGTTTCCAGCCCCAGCATTTT.

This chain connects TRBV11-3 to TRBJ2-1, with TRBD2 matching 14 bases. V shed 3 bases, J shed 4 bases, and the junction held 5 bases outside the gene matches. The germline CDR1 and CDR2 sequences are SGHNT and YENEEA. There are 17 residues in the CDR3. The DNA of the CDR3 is TGTGCCAGCAGCTTCACCGGACTAGCGGGGGGATACAATGAGCAGTTCTTC. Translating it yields CASSFTGLAGGYNEQFF.

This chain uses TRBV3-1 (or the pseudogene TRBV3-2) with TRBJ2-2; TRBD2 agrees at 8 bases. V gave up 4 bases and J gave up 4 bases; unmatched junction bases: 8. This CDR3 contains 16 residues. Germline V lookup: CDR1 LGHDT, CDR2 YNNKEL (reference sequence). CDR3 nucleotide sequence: TGTGCCAGCAGCCCCCCGGGGGGGCTCGGCACCGGGGAGCTGTTTTTT. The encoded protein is CASSPPGGLGTGELFF.

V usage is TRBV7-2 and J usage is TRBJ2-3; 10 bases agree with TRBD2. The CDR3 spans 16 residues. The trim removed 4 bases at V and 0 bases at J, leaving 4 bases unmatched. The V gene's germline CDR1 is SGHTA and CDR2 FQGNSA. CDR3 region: CASSSGTSASTDTQYF. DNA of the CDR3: TGTGCCAGCAGCTCCGGGACTAGCGCAAGCACAGATACGCAGTATTTT.

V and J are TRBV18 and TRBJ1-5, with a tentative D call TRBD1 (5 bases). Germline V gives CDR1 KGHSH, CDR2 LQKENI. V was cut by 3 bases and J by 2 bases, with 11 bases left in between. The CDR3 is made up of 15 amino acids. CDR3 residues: CASSPSGGGNQPQHF. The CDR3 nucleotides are TGTGCCAGCTCACCTTCGGGGGGAGGCAATCAGCCCCAGCATTTT.

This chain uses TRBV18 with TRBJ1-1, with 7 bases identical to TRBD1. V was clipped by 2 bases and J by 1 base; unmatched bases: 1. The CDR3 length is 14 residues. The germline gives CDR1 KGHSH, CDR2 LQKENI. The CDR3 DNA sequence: TGTGCCAGCTCACCAGGGACAGCGAACACTGAAGCTTTCTTT. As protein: CASSPGTANTEAFF.

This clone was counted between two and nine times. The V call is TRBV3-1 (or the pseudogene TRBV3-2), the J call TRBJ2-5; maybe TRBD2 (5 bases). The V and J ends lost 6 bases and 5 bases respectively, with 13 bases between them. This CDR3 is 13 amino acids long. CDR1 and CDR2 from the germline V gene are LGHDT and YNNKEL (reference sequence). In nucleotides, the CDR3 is TGTGCCAGCAGTTCTCCCGGGGAGGAGACCCAGTACTTC. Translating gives CASSSPGEETQYF.

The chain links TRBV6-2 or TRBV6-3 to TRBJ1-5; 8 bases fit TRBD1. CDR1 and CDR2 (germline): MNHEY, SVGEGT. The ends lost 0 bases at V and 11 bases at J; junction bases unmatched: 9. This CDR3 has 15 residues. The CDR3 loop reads CASSYSYGQGGSQHF. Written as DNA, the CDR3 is TGTGCCAGCAGTTACTCCTATGGACAGGGCGGGTCCCAGCATTTT.

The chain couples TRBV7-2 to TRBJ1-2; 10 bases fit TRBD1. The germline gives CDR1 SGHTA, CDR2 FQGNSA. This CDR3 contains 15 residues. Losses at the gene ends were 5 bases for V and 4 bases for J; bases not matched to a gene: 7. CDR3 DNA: TGTGCCAGCAGCGGAGACAGGGGGCGAATCTATGGCTACACCTTC. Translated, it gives CASSGDRGRIYGYTF.

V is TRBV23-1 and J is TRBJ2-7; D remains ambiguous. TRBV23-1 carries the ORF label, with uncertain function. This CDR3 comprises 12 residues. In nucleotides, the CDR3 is TGCGCAGAGGCCGTAGACCCATACGAGCAGTACGTC. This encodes CAEAVDPYEQYV.

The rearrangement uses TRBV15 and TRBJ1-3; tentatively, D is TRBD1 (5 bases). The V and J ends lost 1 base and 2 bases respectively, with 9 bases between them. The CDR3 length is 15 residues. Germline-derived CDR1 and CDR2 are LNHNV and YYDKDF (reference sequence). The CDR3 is CATSRGVGPGNTIYF. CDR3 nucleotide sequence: TGTGCCACCAGCAGAGGGGTGGGGCCTGGAAACACCATATATTTT.